Each of the 11 T cell receptor beta chains below was sequenced from the same sample in a study of shared clonotypes between healthy human individuals. CD45RO-negative cells were positively selected for CCR7, leaving out terminally differentiated effector memory CD45RA+ cells. Assay used: immunoSEQ multiplex PCR; TCRdb lists only in-frame clones, some missing. The repertoire holds around 2,100,000 clones, with approximately 94% as singletons. Sequencing was done on a sample of naive CD8+ T cells sorted from blood. These receptors all stem from a young man in good health.

Notes on this clone: This same CDR3 is encoded by further DNA sequences in the sample. CDR3 in DNA: TGCGCCAGCAGCCAAGATCTCGGGGTATCTTACGAGCAGTACTTC. Protein sequence: CASSQDLGVSYEQYF. The rearrangement joins TRBV4-3 to TRBJ2-7; perhaps TRBD2 as D (5 bases). Germline CDR1 and CDR2: LGHNA and YSLEER. V lost 0 bases to trimming and J lost 4 bases, with 13 bases between them. CDR3 length equals 15 residues.

Here the CDR3 reads CASSEAVLAVNEQFF. CDR3 nucleotide sequence: TGTGCCAGCAGTGAAGCGGTGCTGGCAGTCAATGAGCAGTTCTTC. The rearrangement links TRBV2 to TRBJ2-1; D remains ambiguous. This CDR3 comprises 15 residues. The germline gives CDR1 SNHLY, CDR2 FYNNEI. Deletions cut 0 bases from V and 6 bases from J, with 12 bases between.

The count of this clone is one. The rearrangement joins TRBV27 to TRBJ2-2; 10 bases line up with TRBD1. CDR3 size: 15 residues. Germline V gene lookup returns CDR1 MNHEY and CDR2 SMNVEV (reference sequence). J gave up 7 bases and V 5 bases, and 7 bases lay outside the gene matches. The CDR3: CASSGTGTGDGELFF. The CDR3 DNA sequence: TGTGCCAGCAGTGGGACCGGGACAGGGGACGGGGAGCTGTTTTTT.

With regard to this clone: This sample includes further DNA sequences coding for the same CDR3. V is TRBV6-1 and J is TRBJ2-7; D not certain. Trimming removed 9 bases at V and 2 bases at J, with 5 bases between. The CDR3 length is 10 residues. Germline CDR1 reads MNHNS; CDR2 reads SASEGT. DNA of the CDR3: TGTGCCAGTGGAGCCTACGAGCAGTACTTC. It encodes CASGAYEQYF.

The count of this clone is one. The chain has TRBV28 and TRBJ1-5; D is unresolved. V shed 6 bases and J shed 9 bases, with 15 bases lying between them. This CDR3 has 13 amino acids. The V gene's germline CDR1 is MDHEN and CDR2 SYDVKM. CDR3 sequence reads: CASSLTDPGPQHF. CDR3 DNA: TGTGCCAGCAGCCTCACAGATCCAGGGCCCCAGCATTTT.

The genes are TRBV19 and TRBJ2-2; tentative D call: TRBD2 (5 bases). V lost 2 bases to trimming and J lost 0 bases, with 10 bases between them. The CDR3 runs to 16 residues. In germline, CDR1 is LNHDA, CDR2 SQIVND (reference sequence). The CDR3 region is CASSIPRGSNTGELFF. DNA for the CDR3: TGTGCCAGTAGTATACCTCGCGGGTCGAACACCGGGGAGCTGTTTTTT.

The chain combines TRBV2 with TRBJ2-4, with D possibly TRBD2 on 5 matching bases. This CDR3 region has 16 residues. The V end was cut by 2 bases, the J end by 0 bases, with 11 bases between. The germline V gene has CDR1 SNHLY and CDR2 FYNNEI. CDR3 sequence reads: CASSESERLAKNIQYF. CDR3 DNA: TGTGCCAGCAGTGAATCAGAGCGGTTAGCCAAAAACATTCAGTACTTC.

This chain's CDR3 is CASSLGRGGNYGYTF. The CDR3 nucleotides read TGTGCCAGCAGCTTAGGCAGGGGAGGTAACTATGGCTACACCTTC. The genes are TRBV7-2 and TRBJ1-2, with D possibly matching TRBD1 (6 bases). The CDR3 loop spans 15 amino acids. V lost 1 base, J lost 1 base, and 10 bases lay in between. Germline CDR1 reads SGHTA; CDR2 reads FQGNSA.

J is TRBJ1-1 and V is TRBV5-4; D uncertain. The V end was cut by 3 bases, the J end by 3 bases, with 6 bases between. CDR3 length: 12 residues. Germline loops: CDR1 SGHNT, CDR2 YYREEE (reference sequence). This CDR3 reads CASSSTYTEAFF. CDR3 coding DNA: TGTGCCAGCAGCTCCACTTACACTGAAGCTTTCTTT.

The chain recombines TRBV5-4 with TRBJ2-2; TRBD1 is a possible D gene (5 bases). Germline V lookup: CDR1 SGHNT, CDR2 YYREEE (reference sequence). The CDR3 has 15 residues. Trimming stripped 0 bases from V and 6 bases from J, with 12 bases between. This CDR3 is CASSLEAGISGELFF. DNA of the CDR3: TGTGCCAGCAGCTTGGAGGCAGGGATCTCCGGGGAGCTGTTTTTT.

To note about this clone: Within the sample, other DNA sequences also encode this same CDR3. V gene TRBV7-9 combines with J gene TRBJ2-3, with D possibly matching TRBD2 (6 bases). V lost 3 bases, J lost 6 bases, and 7 bases lay in between. CDR1 is SEHNR and CDR2 is FQNEAQ in the germline V gene (reference sequence). The CDR3 loop spans 12 amino acids. The CDR3 protein is CASSFRGDTQYF. For the CDR3, the DNA is TGTGCCAGCAGCTTCCGGGGGGATACGCAGTATTTT.